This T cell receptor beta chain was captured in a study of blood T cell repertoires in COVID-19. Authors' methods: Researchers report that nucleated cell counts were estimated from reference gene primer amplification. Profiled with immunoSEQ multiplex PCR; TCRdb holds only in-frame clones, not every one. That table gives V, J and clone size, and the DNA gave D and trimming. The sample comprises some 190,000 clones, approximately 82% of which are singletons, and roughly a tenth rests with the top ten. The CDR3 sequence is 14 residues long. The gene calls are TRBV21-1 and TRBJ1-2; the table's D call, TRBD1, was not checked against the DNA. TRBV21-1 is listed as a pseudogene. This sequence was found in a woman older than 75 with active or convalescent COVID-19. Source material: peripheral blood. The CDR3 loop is CASSYRGSHDGYTF. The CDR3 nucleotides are TGTGCCAGCAGTTACAGGGGGAGTCACGATGGCTACACCTTC.